Listed here is a single TCR beta chain. Antigen: not known. This sample is drawn from a study of OX40 agonist ivuxolimab in advanced cancers. About the study: Ivuxolimab was administered intravenously to patients at 0.01 to 10 mg/kg every 2 weeks. Study observations and caveats: Clonal expansion by week 6 occurred in CD4+ and CD8+ blood T cells (at 0.1 to 3.0 mg/kg). The specificity for antigen of the expanded peripheral T cells was not determined.

Enrollment shut out patients with autoimmune disease history or systemic immunosuppression. The protocol was immunoSEQ multiplex PCR, while the TCRdb copy is restricted to in-frame clones and leaves out a portion. In the table there are about 73,000 clones, 88% of which are singletons. The CDR3 length is 13 residues. V was trimmed by 8 bases and J by 4 bases, leaving 12 bases between them. Germline-derived CDR1 and CDR2 are MNHEY and SVGAGI. The specimen comprised CD4+ or CD8+ T cells sorted from blood, sampled in a trial of the OX40 agonist ivuxolimab. J is TRBJ1-5 and V is TRBV6-5, with a possible D match to TRBD1 (6 bases). The TCR comes from an adult with an advanced solid tumor such as melanoma, head and neck, liver or kidney cancer. The CDR3 protein is CASRGGGNQPQHF. The CDR3 DNA sequence: TGTGCCAGCCGGGGGGGCGGGAATCAGCCCCAGCATTTT.